This T cell receptor (beta chain) was recorded in a study of T cell repertoires in cytomegalovirus infection. Study-wide background: CMV infection and matching HLA type were both indicated by public TCR beta signatures.

TCRdb reanalysed the reads using MiXCR and keeps one entry per CDR3 protein. Here the sample spans about 190,000 distinct CDR3 sequences, 28% being singletons. A word on this clonotype: What it binds is not known.

General study points: HLA-C-restricted CMV clonotypes gave the most frequent clonotype in two of eight donors. Summed frequency of public TCR beta families distinguished CMV carriers with the relevant HLA.

Germline loops: CDR1 MDHEN, CDR2 SYDVKM. Germline trimming cut 3 bases from V and 4 bases from J; bases unmatched to any gene: 11. The CDR3 contains 16 residues. This TCR was sampled from a human donor in good health (CMV status not recorded). Some clones in this sample may be carry-over from other donors' samples. Source material: PBMCs. This rearrangement joins TRBV28 to TRBJ1-2; 7 nucleotides line up with TRBD1. CDR3 nucleotides: TGTGCCAGCAGTTTGCCGGGACAGACTAAGGTCTATGGCTACACCTTC. Translated, it gives CASSLPGQTKVYGYTF.